The sequence of this T cell receptor beta chain was determined in a study of chemoradiotherapy in HPV16-positive cancers. About the research overall: Candidate HPV-specific T-cell clones and common TCR motifs came from functional assays in a couple of HPV16-positive patients.

Repertoires were sampled repeatedly during chemoradiotherapy. Sequencing was performed with immunoSEQ multiplex PCR; in TCRdb, only in-frame clones are kept and a portion is missing. The table lists more than 9,000 clones, nearly 90% of them singletons, with 2.5% to 3.5% in the top ten. This clone was recorded only once. As yet, its antigen is unknown. V gave up 2 bases and J gave up 5 bases, with 10 bases separating them. This CDR3 contains 14 residues. Germline V gives CDR1 SGHRS, CDR2 YFSETQ. Study findings and constraints: The functional HPV-specific definition rests on just two HPV16-positive patients.

This sequence originates from a human donor with HPV-associated anogenital cancer. This sample was taken from a patient who underwent chemoradiotherapy. V gene TRBV5-1 combines with J gene TRBJ2-2; D unresolved. CDR3 nucleotides: TGCGCCAGCAGCTTTGACTTGACTACCGGGGAGCTGTTTTTT. Encoded protein: CASSFDLTTGELFF.